This T cell receptor (beta chain) emerged from a study of blood T cells in healthy people across ages. Primed by a sample-barcoded 5' primer and a J-beta primer mix, a second PCR proceeded for about 6 to 11 cycles. TCRdb independently ran MiXCR on the 5' RACE reads; one entry per CDR3 protein. The sample has roughly 1,700,000 distinct CDR3 sequences, over 25% seen once. Total RNA extracted from each sample amounted to at least 5.5 micrograms. This clonotype originated in a woman in her 30s in good health. The source material was blood.

CDR3 DNA sequence: TGTGCCAGCAGCCGGGGACAGGCCCCTGAAGCTTTCTTT. As protein: CASSRGQAPEAFF. This sequence joins TRBV3-1 and TRBJ1-1, with 8 nucleotides matching TRBD1. Germline CDR1 LGHDT, CDR2 YNNKEL (reference sequence). The V segment lost 4 bases and the J segment 6 bases; nucleotides outside the gene matches: 4. The CDR3 is 13 amino acids. The whole variable domain, remainder taken from reference TRBV3-1 and TRBJ1-1, is DTAVSQTPKYLVTQMGNDKSIKCEQNLGHDTMYWYKQDSKKFLKIMFSYNNKELIINETVPNRFSPKSPDKAHLNLHINSLELGDSAVYFCASSRGQAPEAFFGQGTRLTVV.